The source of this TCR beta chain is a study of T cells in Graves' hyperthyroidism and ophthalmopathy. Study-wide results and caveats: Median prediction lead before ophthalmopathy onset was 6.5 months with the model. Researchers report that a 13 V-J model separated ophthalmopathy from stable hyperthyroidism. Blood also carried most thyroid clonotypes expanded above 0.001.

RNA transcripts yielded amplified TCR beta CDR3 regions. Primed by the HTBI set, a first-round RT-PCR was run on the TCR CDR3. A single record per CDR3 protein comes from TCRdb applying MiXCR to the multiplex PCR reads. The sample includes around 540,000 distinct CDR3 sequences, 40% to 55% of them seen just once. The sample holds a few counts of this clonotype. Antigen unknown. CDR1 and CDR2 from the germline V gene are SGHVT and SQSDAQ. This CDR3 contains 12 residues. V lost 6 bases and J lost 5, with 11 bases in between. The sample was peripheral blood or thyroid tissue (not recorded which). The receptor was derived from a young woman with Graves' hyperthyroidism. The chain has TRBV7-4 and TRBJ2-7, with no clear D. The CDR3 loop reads CASSEARHEQYF. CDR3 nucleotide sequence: TGTGCCAGCAGTGAGGCCCGACACGAGCAGTACTTC.